The 11 T cell receptor beta chains below come from one sample, sequenced in a study of molecular identifiers for immune sequencing clone quantification. TCRdb recomputed calls from the PCR reads with MiXCR, one row per CDR3 protein. The repertoire includes tens of thousands of distinct CDR3 sequences, around 19% of them detected once, and around 0.88% sits in the top ten. Specimen: naive CD8+ T cells from blood, with Jurkat cell RNA spiked in. Documented subset: FACS-sorted CD8+CD4-CCR7+CD45RA+ naive T cells. The receptor set was obtained from a human donor in good health. Some libraries in this study had Jurkat cell RNA spiked in.

The rearrangement joins TRBV27 to TRBJ2-6; D might be TRBD1 (5 bases). The V end was cut by 1 base, the J end by 0 bases, with 13 bases between. The CDR3 runs to 18 residues. Germline lookup yields CDR1 MNHEY and CDR2 SMNVEV (reference sequence). CDR3 residues: CASSLLAGSYSGANVLTF. The DNA for the CDR3 is TGTGCCAGCAGTTTATTGGCAGGGTCATACTCTGGGGCCAACGTCCTGACTTTC.

Many counts were recorded for this clonotype. V and J are TRBV27 and TRBJ1-1, with 8 bases fitting TRBD1. With 3 bases clipped from V and 4 bases from J, the junction kept 4 bases outside the gene matches. Germline loops: CDR1 MNHEY, CDR2 SMNVEV (reference sequence). The CDR3 loop spans 14 amino acids. The CDR3 sequence is CASSFGQGGTEAFF. The CDR3 DNA is TGTGCCAGCAGTTTCGGACAGGGAGGCACTGAAGCTTTCTTT.

This clonotype showed up many times. The CDR3 coding sequence is TGCAGTGCTATGAGGACCGGGGAGCTGTTTTTT. Its translation is CSAMRTGELFF. This sequence joins TRBV20-1 and TRBJ2-2; D uncertain. The CDR3 consists of 11 residues. CDR1 is DFQATT, CDR2 SNEGSKA, per germline (reference sequence). V shed 4 bases and J shed 5 bases, with 5 bases lying between them.

The table lists this clonotype with many counts. The CDR3 reads CASSPGQSYYEQYF. CDR3 nucleotides: TGTGCCAGCAGTCCGGGACAGAGCTATTACGAGCAGTACTTC. This sequence joins TRBV27 and TRBJ2-7, with 7 bases that match TRBD1. The germline gives CDR1 MNHEY, CDR2 SMNVEV (reference sequence). V lost 5 bases, J lost 4 bases, and 8 bases stayed unmatched. The CDR3 has 14 residues.

There are many counts of this clonotype. This chain links TRBV20-1 with TRBJ2-2; unclear D gene. V lost 0 bases and J lost 4, with 12 bases in between. CDR3 length: 15 residues. Germline V gene data show CDR1 as DFQATT and CDR2 as SNEGSKA (reference sequence). CDR3 bases: TGCAGTGCTAGAGACTACCTTGGCGGCACCGGGGAGCTGTTTTTT. Translating gives CSARDYLGGTGELFF.

This clonotype was observed at least ten times. This chain links TRBV19 with TRBJ2-7; D not resolved. V shed 0 bases and J shed 7 bases, with 7 bases lying between them. Germline CDR1 and CDR2: LNHDA and SQIVND (reference sequence). This CDR3 has 12 residues. CDR3 DNA sequence: TGTGCCAGTAGTATAGATCCGGGTGAGCAGTACTTC. Translated: CASSIDPGEQYF.

This clonotype has a handful of counts. The chain recombines TRBV30 with TRBJ2-2; D not resolved. Trimming shortened V by 1 base and J by 6 bases, and 0 bases separated the two germline ends. This CDR3 is built from 10 residues. Germline CDR1 and CDR2: GTSNPN and SVGIG (reference sequence). The CDR3 reads CAWSAGELFF. The CDR3, as DNA: TGTGCCTGGAGTGCCGGGGAGCTGTTTTTT.

Many counts were recorded for this clonotype. CDR3 sequence: CASSPDVTDTQYF. The CDR3 bases are TGTGCCAGCAGCCCGGACGTCACAGATACGCAGTATTTT. This chain links TRBV7-9 with TRBJ2-3, with unresolved D. The CDR3 spans 13 residues. The ends were cut back, 5 bases at V and 2 bases at J, with 8 bases in the middle. Germline CDR1 and CDR2: SEHNR and FQNEAQ (reference sequence).

This clonotype was detected many times. The chain recombines TRBV6-1 with TRBJ1-5, with D possibly being TRBD1 (5 bases). Looked up from germline, CDR1 is MNHNS and CDR2 is SASEGT. The length of the CDR3 is 15 residues. V was cut by 6 bases and J by 7 bases, with 19 bases left in between. CDR3 sequence: CASRSRDARGQPQHF. CDR3 DNA sequence: TGTGCCAGCAGGTCCCGGGACGCCCGGGGCCAGCCCCAGCATTTT.

Details on this clonotype: Since a much larger clone is just one base distant, this may be a read error. This chain uses TRBV29-1 with TRBJ1-2, with D maybe TRBD1 (6 bases). Germline CDR1 and CDR2: SQVTM and ANQGSEA. This CDR3 has 12 residues. CDR3: CGVEQGDYGYTF. The CDR3 DNA follows: TGCGGCGTTGAACAGGGAGATTATGGCTACACCTTC.

This clonotype was counted many times. This rearrangement joins TRBV29-1 to TRBJ2-1; the D is unclear. The CDR3 sequence is 14 residues long. Trimming stripped 4 bases from V and 2 bases from J, with 12 bases between. Germline V gene sequence: CDR1 SQVTM, CDR2 ANQGSEA. This chain's CDR3 is CSVVGQTTYNEQFF. DNA for the CDR3: TGCAGCGTTGTGGGCCAAACGACCTACAATGAGCAGTTCTTC.